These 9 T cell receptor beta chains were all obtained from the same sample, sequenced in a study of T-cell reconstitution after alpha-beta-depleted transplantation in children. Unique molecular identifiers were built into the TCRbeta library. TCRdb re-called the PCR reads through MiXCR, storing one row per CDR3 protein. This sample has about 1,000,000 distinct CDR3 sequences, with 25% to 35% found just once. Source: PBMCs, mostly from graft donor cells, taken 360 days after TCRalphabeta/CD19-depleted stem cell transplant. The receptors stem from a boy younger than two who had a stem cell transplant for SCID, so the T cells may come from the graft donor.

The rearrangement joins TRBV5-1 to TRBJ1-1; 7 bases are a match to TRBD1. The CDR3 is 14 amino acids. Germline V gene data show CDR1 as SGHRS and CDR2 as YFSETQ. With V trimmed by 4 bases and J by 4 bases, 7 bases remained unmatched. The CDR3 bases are TGCGCCAGCAGCACCCAGGGACAGATCACTGAAGCTTTCTTT. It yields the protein CASSTQGQITEAFF.

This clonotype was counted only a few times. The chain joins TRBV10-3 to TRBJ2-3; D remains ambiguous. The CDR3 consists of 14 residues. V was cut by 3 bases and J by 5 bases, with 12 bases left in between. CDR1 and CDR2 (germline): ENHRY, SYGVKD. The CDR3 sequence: CAISEPPLEDTQYF. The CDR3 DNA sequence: TGTGCCATCAGTGAACCCCCTCTCGAAGATACGCAGTATTTT.

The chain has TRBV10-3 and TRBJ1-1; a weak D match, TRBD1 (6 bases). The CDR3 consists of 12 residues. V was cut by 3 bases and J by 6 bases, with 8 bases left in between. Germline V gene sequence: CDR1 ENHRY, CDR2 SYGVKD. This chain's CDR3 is CAISDGGPEAFF. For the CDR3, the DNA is TGTGCCATCAGTGATGGGGGCCCTGAAGCTTTCTTT.

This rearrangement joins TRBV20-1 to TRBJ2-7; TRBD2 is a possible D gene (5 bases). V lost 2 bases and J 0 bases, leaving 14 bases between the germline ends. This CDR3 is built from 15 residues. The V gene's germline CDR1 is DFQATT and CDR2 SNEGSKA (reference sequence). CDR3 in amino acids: CSARRYSGSSYEQYF. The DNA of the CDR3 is TGCAGTGCTAGAAGGTACTCGGGGTCCTCCTACGAGCAGTACTTC.

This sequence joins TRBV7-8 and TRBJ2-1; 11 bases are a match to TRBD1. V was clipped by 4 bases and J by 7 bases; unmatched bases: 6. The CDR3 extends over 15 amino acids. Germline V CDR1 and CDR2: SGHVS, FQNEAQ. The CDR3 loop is CASSWDRGSSNEQFF. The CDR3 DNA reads TGTGCCAGCAGCTGGGACAGGGGGTCCTCTAATGAGCAGTTCTTC.

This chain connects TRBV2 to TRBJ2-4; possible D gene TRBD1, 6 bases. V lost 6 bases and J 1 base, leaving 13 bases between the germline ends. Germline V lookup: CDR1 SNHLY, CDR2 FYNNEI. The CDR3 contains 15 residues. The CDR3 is CASSDYQGAKNIQYF. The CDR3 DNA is TGTGCCAGCAGCGATTACCAGGGGGCCAAAAACATTCAGTACTTC.

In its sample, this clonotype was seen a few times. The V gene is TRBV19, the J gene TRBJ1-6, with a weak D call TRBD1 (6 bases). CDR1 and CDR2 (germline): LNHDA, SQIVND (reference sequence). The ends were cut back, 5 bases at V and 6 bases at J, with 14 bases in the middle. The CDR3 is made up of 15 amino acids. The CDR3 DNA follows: TGTGCCAGTAGTTCGGGGGACACGACTAATTCACCCCTCCACTTT. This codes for CASSSGDTTNSPLHF.

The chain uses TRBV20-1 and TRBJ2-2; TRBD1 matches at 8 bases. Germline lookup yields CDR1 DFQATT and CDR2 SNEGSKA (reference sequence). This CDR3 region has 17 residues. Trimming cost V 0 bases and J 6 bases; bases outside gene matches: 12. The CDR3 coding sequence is TGCAGTGCTAGAGATCGGGGGACAGGAATACGGCCCGGGGAGCTGTTTTTT. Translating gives CSARDRGTGIRPGELFF.

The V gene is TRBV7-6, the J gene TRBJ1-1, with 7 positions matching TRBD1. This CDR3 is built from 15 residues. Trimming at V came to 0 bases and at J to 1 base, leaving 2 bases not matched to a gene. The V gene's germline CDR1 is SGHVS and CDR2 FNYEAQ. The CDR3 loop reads CASSLATGTNTEAFF. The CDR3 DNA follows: TGTGCCAGCAGCTTAGCGACAGGGACGAACACTGAAGCTTTCTTT. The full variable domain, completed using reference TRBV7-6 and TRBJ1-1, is GAGVSQSPRYKVTKRGQDVALRCDPISGHVSLYWYRQALGQGPEFLTYFNYEAQQDKSGLPNDRFSAERPEGSISTLTIQRTEQRDSAMYRCASSLATGTNTEAFFGQGTRLTVV.